These 25 T cell receptor beta chains came from one sample sequenced in a study of T cells in Graves' hyperthyroidism and ophthalmopathy. TCR beta CDR3 regions were amplified from RNA transcripts. First-round RT-PCR with HTBI primers amplified the TCR CDR3 region. From the multiplex PCR reads, TCRdb called clonotypes with MiXCR, one entry per CDR3 protein. Among 130,000 to 150,000 distinct CDR3 sequences listed, approximately 20% were seen once. Material: blood. These receptor sequences come from a woman aged 45-65 years with Graves' hyperthyroidism that later progressed to Graves' ophthalmopathy.

About this clonotype itself: Possible read error: a much larger clone is one base away. This chain connects TRBV6-2 or TRBV6-3 to TRBJ2-7, with TRBD2 matching 10 bases. The CDR3 loop spans 17 amino acids. Germline-derived CDR1 and CDR2 are MNHEY and SVGEGT. In DNA form, the CDR3 reads TGTGCCAGCAGTTACTCGGGACTAGCGCAATTAATCTACGAGCAGTGCTTC. It encodes CASSYSGLAQLIYEQCF.

This rearrangement joins TRBV20-1 to TRBJ1-1; TRBD1 agrees at 10 bases. Germline V lookup: CDR1 DFQATT, CDR2 SNEGSKA (reference sequence). This CDR3 has 13 amino acids. Trimming at V came to 5 bases and at J to 3 bases, leaving 3 bases not matched to a gene. CDR3 amino acids: CSAPGTGDTEAFF. CDR3 sequence (DNA): TGCAGTGCTCCAGGGACAGGGGACACTGAAGCTTTCTTT.

The V gene is TRBV12-3 or TRBV12-4, the J gene TRBJ1-1, with 9 bases lining up with TRBD1. The CDR3 has 14 residues. J was trimmed by 8 bases and V by 6 bases; bases with no gene match: 10. The CDR3 DNA is TGTGCCAGCAGACCAGGGACAGGGTCGGCAGAAGCTTTCTTT. Its translation: CASRPGTGSAEAFF.

This clonotype was seen many times. The chain employs TRBV11-2 and TRBJ2-3, with D unclear. The CDR3 sequence is 15 residues long. CDR1 and CDR2 (germline): SGHAT, FQNNGV. V lost 3 bases, J lost 2 bases, and 12 bases lay in between. The chain's CDR3 is CASSFEHRSTDTQYF. As DNA, the CDR3 is TGTGCCAGCAGCTTCGAACACCGATCCACAGATACGCAGTATTTT.

The DNA of the CDR3 is TGTGCCAGCAGTTCTCCGTCTTTGCCAGGCGATCGGTACTATGGCTACACCTTC. Protein product: CASSSPSLPGDRYYGYTF. The rearrangement joins TRBV28 to TRBJ1-2, with unresolved D. V dropped 4 bases and J dropped 3 bases, with 24 bases sitting between them. Germline V gene sequence: CDR1 MDHEN, CDR2 SYDVKM. The CDR3 consists of 18 residues.

J is TRBJ2-4 and V is TRBV27; the D gene is possibly TRBD2 (6 bases). The germline V and J ends were trimmed by 3 bases and 4 bases, with 10 bases remaining between them. Per the germline V gene, CDR1 is MNHEY and CDR2 is SMNVEV (reference sequence). The CDR3 runs to 14 residues. The CDR3 DNA reads TGTGCCAGCAGTTTTTCGGGACTTAAAAACATTCAGTACTTC. Translated: CASSFSGLKNIQYF.

The chain employs TRBV7-2 and TRBJ2-3, with a weak D call TRBD2 (6 bases). V lost 3 bases, J lost 0 bases, and 10 bases lay in between. The CDR3 is made up of 15 amino acids. Germline values: CDR1 SGHTA, CDR2 FQGNSA. CDR3 DNA sequence: TGTGCCAGCAGCTTTGGGAGGCATAGCACAGATACGCAGTATTTT. It codes for CASSFGRHSTDTQYF.

This sequence joins TRBV20-1 and TRBJ2-4; D remains ambiguous. CDR1 and CDR2 (germline): DFQATT, SNEGSKA (reference sequence). Trimming left V 2 bases short and J 2 bases short, with 13 bases between. The CDR3 runs to 15 residues. CDR3 DNA sequence: TGCAGTGCTAGAACCCCCGGGCTTTCCAAAAACATTCAGTACTTC. Amino acids: CSARTPGLSKNIQYF.

This clonotype was picked up one time. This could be a read error, since a much larger clone is one nucleotide away. The J gene is TRBJ2-2, the V gene TRBV6-5; TRBD1 aligns across 8 bases. Per the germline V gene, CDR1 is MNHEY and CDR2 is SVGAGI. The CDR3 covers 17 residues. Written as DNA, the CDR3 is TGTGCCAGCAGTTGGAAGGCGCAACAAGCAGGGGGCGGGGAGCCGTTTTTT. Its protein is CASSWKAQQAGGGEPFF.

The chain joins TRBV19 to TRBJ2-5; TRBD2 matches 10 bases. Germline CDR1 and CDR2: LNHDA and SQIVND (reference sequence). Trimming took 7 bases from V and 12 from J; bases not matched to a gene: 8. The CDR3 contains 12 residues. The CDR3 bases are TGTGCCAGTATTTCGACTAGCGGGTTGAAGTACTTC. Residues: CASISTSGLKYF. Looking up the rest from reference TRBV19 and TRBJ2-5 gives the full variable domain: DGGITQSPKYLFRKEGQNVTLSCEQNLNHDAMYWYRQDPGQGLRLIYYSQIVNDFQKGDIAEGYSVSREKKESFPLTVTSAQKNPTAFYLCASISTSGLKYFGPGTRLLVL.

In nucleotides, the CDR3 is TGTGCCAGTACCGCTCTCGGGACAGCGGCTAACTATGGCTACACCTTC. Its translation: CASTALGTAANYGYTF. The chain has TRBV19 and TRBJ1-2, with 7 bases aligning to TRBD1. The CDR3 contains 16 residues. Germline V gene data show CDR1 as LNHDA and CDR2 as SQIVND (reference sequence). Germline trimming cut 7 bases from V and 0 bases from J; bases unmatched to any gene: 11.

The rearrangement joins TRBV7-8 to TRBJ2-3; D remains ambiguous. The CDR3 is 13 residues long. Germline CDR1 reads SGHVS; CDR2 reads FQNEAQ. Trimming removed 1 base at V and 3 bases at J, with 5 bases between. The CDR3 DNA sequence: TGTGCCAGCAGCTTAGAGAGAACAGATACGCAGTATTTT. It yields the protein CASSLERTDTQYF.

This clonotype was counted ten times or more. The chain recombines TRBV5-5 with TRBJ2-5, with 9 bases aligning to TRBD1. The CDR3 is 16 residues long. V shed 4 bases, J shed 4 bases, and the junction held 11 bases outside the gene matches. CDR1 SGHKS and CDR2 YYEKEE come from the germline V gene (reference sequence). The CDR3 bases are TGTGCCAGCAGCCCGAGGACAGGGGCTGGAACAGAGACCCAGTACTTC. Translated: CASSPRTGAGTETQYF.

This rearrangement joins TRBV7-9 to TRBJ2-1; D gene ambiguous. The ends were cut back, 1 base at V and 12 bases at J, with 16 bases in the middle. The length of the CDR3 is 14 residues. Looked up from germline, CDR1 is SEHNR and CDR2 is FQNEAQ (reference sequence). This CDR3 is CASSLVTAPVGQFF. The CDR3 nucleotides read TGTGCCAGCAGCTTAGTTACAGCTCCCGTTGGGCAGTTCTTC. Full variable domain (remainder filled in from reference TRBV7-9 and TRBJ2-1): DTGVSQNPRHKITKRGQNVTFRCDPISEHNRLYWYRQTLGQGPEFLTYFQNEAQLEKSRLLSDRFSAERPKGSFSTLEIQRTEQGDSAMYLCASSLVTAPVGQFFGPGTRLTVL.

This clonotype was counted only a few times. V gene TRBV20-1 combines with J gene TRBJ1-5, with no clear D. Germline V gene lookup returns CDR1 DFQATT and CDR2 SNEGSKA (reference sequence). V lost 1 base to trimming and J lost 0 bases, with 13 bases between them. The CDR3 runs to 16 residues. CDR3 in DNA: TGCAGTGCTAGAGGTTCGTCAGCCGATAGCAATCAGCCCCAGCATTTT. Its protein product is CSARGSSADSNQPQHF.

This clonotype was seen more than once but under ten times. V and J are TRBV6-2 or TRBV6-3 and TRBJ2-3; TRBD2 agrees at 11 bases. Germline assignment: CDR1 MNHEY and CDR2 SVGEGT. V trimming: 8 bases; J trimming: 2 bases; junction bases outside the gene matches: 9. The CDR3 is 16 residues long. The CDR3 DNA sequence: TGTGCCAGCGCAAGGACTAGCGGGTGGGTCACAGATACGCAGTATTTT. Translation gives CASARTSGWVTDTQYF.

This clonotype was seen repeatedly, ten times or more. The chain is built from TRBV5-1 and TRBJ2-7, with D perhaps TRBD1 (6 bases). The CDR3 is 15 amino acids. V was pared by 0 bases and J by 1 base, with 11 bases between. The germline V gene has CDR1 SGHRS and CDR2 YFSETQ. The CDR3 is CASSLAIGQSYEQYF. Written as DNA, the CDR3 is TGCGCCAGCAGCTTGGCCATTGGACAGTCCTACGAGCAGTACTTC.

The chain links TRBV5-1 to TRBJ1-6; 8 bases match TRBD1. V lost 0 bases and J lost 6; bases outside the gene matches: 5. Germline loops: CDR1 SGHRS, CDR2 YFSETQ. This CDR3 contains 16 residues. CDR3: CASSLGPDRGNSPLHF. DNA for the CDR3: TGCGCCAGCAGCTTGGGACCTGACAGGGGTAATTCACCCCTCCACTTT.

V usage is TRBV28 and J usage is TRBJ2-7; 7 positions match TRBD2. Germline V CDR1 and CDR2: MDHEN, SYDVKM. The CDR3 runs to 17 residues. V gave up 4 bases and J gave up 0 bases; unmatched junction bases: 12. The CDR3 coding sequence is TGTGCCAGCAGTTCCTTAGTGGCGGGGGTTAGCTCCTACGAGCAGTACTTC. Its protein product is CASSSLVAGVSSYEQYF.

This clonotype occurred many times. The chain employs TRBV10-1 and TRBJ2-7, with 12 nucleotides matching TRBD2. V lost 4 bases and J lost 9; bases outside the gene matches: 19. The CDR3 spans 18 residues. From germline, CDR1 is WNHNN and CDR2 SYGVQD (reference sequence). The CDR3 coding sequence is TGCGCCAGCAGTGGTGAGCTAGCGGGAGGGCCGAGATTGGTTTGGCAGTACTTC. Its protein product is CASSGELAGGPRLVWQYF.

This clonotype was observed many times. The chain carries TRBV28 and TRBJ2-5; D is possibly TRBD2 (6 bases). V shed 5 bases and J shed 1 base, with 11 bases lying between them. CDR3 length equals 14 residues. Per the germline V gene, CDR1 is MDHEN and CDR2 is SYDVKM. In DNA form, the CDR3 reads TGTGCCAGCAGTACCACGGGAGTCCAAGAGACCCAGTACTTC. Translated, it gives CASSTTGVQETQYF.

This clonotype appeared many times. The chain recombines TRBV5-1 with TRBJ2-7, with TRBD1 matching over 8 bases. The V segment lost 1 base and the J segment 0 bases; nucleotides outside the gene matches: 9. The length of the CDR3 is 17 residues. CDR1 and CDR2 (germline): SGHRS, YFSETQ. The DNA for the CDR3 is TGCGCCAGCAGCTTGAGGACAGGGCAGTCCTCCTCCTACGAGCAGTACTTC. Translating it yields CASSLRTGQSSSYEQYF.

As regards this clonotype: A much larger clone differs from this one at a single base, so this may be a read error. This is likely a read error, given that the CDR3 carries no conserved phenylalanine or tryptophan at its end. J is TRBJ2-7 and V is TRBV12-3 or TRBV12-4; no clear D. This CDR3 has 16 amino acids. V lost 5 bases to trimming and J lost 2 bases, with 19 bases between them. The CDR3 DNA reads as TGTGCCAGCAGTCCCCCACGTCAACAACCGACCTACGAGCAGTACCTC. Its protein product is CASSPPRQQPTYEQYL.

This clonotype has at least ten counts. This rearrangement joins TRBV7-2 to TRBJ1-1; D remains unclear. Trimming removed 3 bases from V and 6 bases from J, with 11 bases in between. The germline CDR1 and CDR2 sequences are SGHTA and FQGNSA. CDR3 length: 13 residues. In nucleotides, the CDR3 is TGTGCCAGCAGCTTTTTCCAATTCGCTGAAGCTTTCTTT. Its protein is CASSFFQFAEAFF. Full variable domain (outside the CDR3, taken from reference TRBV7-2 and TRBJ1-1): GAGVSQSPSNKVTEKGKDVELRCDPISGHTALYWYRQSLGQGLEFLIYFQGNSAPDKSGLPSDRFSAERTGGSVSTLTIQRTQQEDSAVYLCASSFFQFAEAFFGQGTRLTVV.

This clonotype has just one count. Since a much larger clone is just one base distant, this may be a read error. The CDR3 reads CASSLRDKTNYGYTF. CDR3 nucleotides: TGTGCCAGCAGTTTAAGGGACAAAACTAACTATGGCTACACCTTC. The rearrangement uses TRBV28 and TRBJ1-2; the D gene is possibly TRBD1 (6 bases). V lost 2 bases and J lost 0, with 10 bases in between. The CDR3 is made up of 15 amino acids. Germline V lookup: CDR1 MDHEN, CDR2 SYDVKM.